These 29 T cell receptor beta chains originate from one sample sequenced in a study of T cell clonotyping in hematopoietic cell transplantation. The time point denotes: recipient sample about 28 days before transplant, after cytoreduction. The data were produced by immunoSEQ multiplex PCR, yet TCRdb's version contains in-frame clones alone and is incomplete. The sample records approximately 9,100 clones, more than 65% being singletons. The input for sequencing was peripheral blood mononuclear cells, taken before stem cell transplant. The source of these receptors is a man in his fifties or sixties with acute myeloid leukemia. Some clones in this sample may be carry-over from other donors' samples.

The gene calls are TRBV19 and TRBJ1-5, with D unclear. This CDR3 spans 15 amino acids. The V gene's germline CDR1 is LNHDA and CDR2 SQIVND (reference sequence). Trimming cost V 3 bases and J 4 bases, with 13 bases left between them. CDR3 sequence reads: CASSMSWGGNQPQHF. As DNA, the CDR3 is TGTGCCAGTAGTATGAGTTGGGGTGGGAATCAGCCCCAGCATTTT.

The chain is built from TRBV19 and TRBJ1-5; 8 positions agree with TRBD1. Per the germline V gene, CDR1 is LNHDA and CDR2 is SQIVND (reference sequence). J was trimmed by 1 base and V by 6 bases; bases with no gene match: 11. This CDR3 has 17 amino acids. The CDR3 sequence: CASRAPAQGESNQPQHF. CDR3 nucleotides: TGTGCCAGTAGAGCCCCCGCACAGGGGGAGAGCAATCAGCCCCAGCATTTT. The whole variable domain, remainder taken from reference TRBV19 and TRBJ1-5, is DGGITQSPKYLFRKEGQNVTLSCEQNLNHDAMYWYRQDPGQGLRLIYYSQIVNDFQKGDIAEGYSVSREKKESFPLTVTSAQKNPTAFYLCASRAPAQGESNQPQHFGDGTRLSIL.

The rearrangement uses TRBV19 and TRBJ1-5; a weak D match, TRBD1 (5 bases). CDR3 length equals 14 residues. The V gene's germline CDR1 is LNHDA and CDR2 SQIVND (reference sequence). V gave up 4 bases and J gave up 4 bases, with 11 bases separating them. The CDR3 sequence: CASSNTGQNQPQHF. CDR3 DNA sequence: TGTGCCAGTAGTAACACGGGGCAGAATCAGCCCCAGCATTTT.

The chain recombines TRBV13 with TRBJ2-3; D ambiguous. Trimming took off 4 bases at V and 2 bases at J, with 10 bases between the two ends. Germline CDR1 and CDR2: PRHDT and FYEKMQ (reference sequence). The CDR3 has 14 amino acids. The CDR3 DNA sequence: TGTGCCAGCAGCTCCTGGACGGTCACAGATACGCAGTATTTT. Residues: CASSSWTVTDTQYF.

V is TRBV11-3 and J is TRBJ2-7; 7 nucleotides match TRBD1. Germline V gene data show CDR1 as SGHNT and CDR2 as YENEEA. This CDR3 comprises 14 residues. The V and J ends lost 0 bases and 5 bases, in that order; junction bases with no gene match: 4. CDR3 sequence (DNA): TGTGCCAGCAGCTTAGATGACAGGGAGAACGAGCAGTACTTC. Encoded protein: CASSLDDRENEQYF. The whole variable domain, remainder taken from reference TRBV11-3 and TRBJ2-7, is EAGVVQSPRYKIIEKKQPVAFWCNPISGHNTLYWYLQNLGQGPELLIRYENEEAVDDSQLPKDRFSAERLKGVDSTLKIQPAELGDSAVYLCASSLDDRENEQYFGPGTRLTVT.

This clone was observed a handful of times. This sequence joins TRBV5-4 and TRBJ1-2; D is ambiguous. CDR3 length: 13 residues. Trimming stripped 0 bases from V and 4 bases from J, with 7 bases between. CDR1 SGHNT and CDR2 YYREEE come from the germline V gene (reference sequence). This chain's CDR3 is CASSLGQVYGYTF. The CDR3 bases are TGTGCCAGCAGCTTGGGGCAAGTCTATGGCTACACCTTC.

The chain joins TRBV7-6 to TRBJ2-1, with 15 bases lining up with TRBD2. In germline, CDR1 is SGHVS, CDR2 FNYEAQ. CDR3 length: 17 residues. The V segment lost 1 base and the J segment 5 bases; nucleotides outside the gene matches: 3. The CDR3 sequence: CASSLGTSGREDNEQFF. CDR3 sequence (DNA): TGTGCCAGCAGCTTAGGGACTAGCGGGAGGGAAGACAATGAGCAGTTCTTC.

The chain combines TRBV7-2 with TRBJ2-5; tentative D call: TRBD1 (5 bases). The CDR3 has 14 amino acids. The V and J ends lost 2 bases and 4 bases respectively, with 11 bases between them. In germline, CDR1 is SGHTA, CDR2 FQGNSA. The CDR3 DNA is TGTGCCAGCAGCTTAACGTCAGGGATAGAGACCCAGTACTTC. Translating it yields CASSLTSGIETQYF. Based on the CDR3 plus reference TRBV7-2 and TRBJ2-5, the full variable domain is GAGVSQSPSNKVTEKGKDVELRCDPISGHTALYWYRQSLGQGLEFLIYFQGNSAPDKSGLPSDRFSAERTGGSVSTLTIQRTQQEDSAVYLCASSLTSGIETQYFGPGTRLLVL.

This clone was seen once. This chain links TRBV7-6 with TRBJ2-3; perhaps TRBD2 as D (6 bases). Looked up from germline, CDR1 is SGHVS and CDR2 is FNYEAQ. The germline V and J ends were trimmed by 2 bases and 4 bases, with 16 bases remaining between them. CDR3 length: 16 residues. As DNA, the CDR3 is TGTGCCAGCAGCTTATCAGGGCGGGGCCCGGCAGATACGCAGTATTTT. This translates into CASSLSGRGPADTQYF.

The CDR3 reads CASSLDGRDPYF. CDR3 DNA: TGTGCCAGCAGCTTAGACGGGCGGGATCCGTACTTC. The chain combines TRBV11-3 with TRBJ2-5; weak D call: TRBD2 (6 bases). V shed 0 bases and J shed 13 bases, with 12 bases lying between them. This CDR3 has 12 amino acids. CDR1 and CDR2 from the germline V gene are SGHNT and YENEEA.

The chain uses TRBV2 and TRBJ2-2, with D possibly being TRBD2 (6 bases). CDR1 is SNHLY and CDR2 is FYNNEI in the germline V gene. V was pared by 9 bases and J by 2 bases, with 13 bases between. CDR3 length equals 14 residues. The CDR3 loop is CARGQLANTGELFF. For the CDR3, the DNA is TGTGCCAGAGGTCAACTAGCTAACACCGGGGAGCTGTTTTTT.

The chain recombines TRBV7-6 with TRBJ1-6, with 8 positions matching TRBD1. CDR1 SGHVS and CDR2 FNYEAQ come from the germline V gene. The CDR3 covers 15 residues. With 1 base clipped from V and 10 bases from J, the junction kept 6 bases outside the gene matches. CDR3 coding DNA: TGTGCCAGCAGCTTAGGAGGACAGGGTGCATCACCCCTCCACTTT. As protein: CASSLGGQGASPLHF. Full variable domain (missing parts from reference TRBV7-6 and TRBJ1-6): GAGVSQSPRYKVTKRGQDVALRCDPISGHVSLYWYRQALGQGPEFLTYFNYEAQQDKSGLPNDRFSAERPEGSISTLTIQRTEQRDSAMYRCASSLGGQGASPLHFGNGTRLTVT.

This chain connects TRBV9 to TRBJ1-1, with D uncertain. Germline V gene data show CDR1 as SGDLS and CDR2 as YYNGEE. The CDR3 is 13 residues long. V gave up 4 bases and J gave up 4 bases, with 11 bases separating them. This CDR3 is CASSRGIGTEAFF. In DNA form, the CDR3 reads TGTGCCAGCAGCCGAGGGATTGGCACTGAAGCTTTCTTT.

This clone was found a few times. J is TRBJ1-5 and V is TRBV27; D perhaps matches TRBD1 (5 bases). The CDR3 totals 14 residues. Germline V gene sequence: CDR1 MNHEY, CDR2 SMNVEV (reference sequence). V was trimmed by 2 bases and J by 3 bases, leaving 8 bases between them. CDR3 region: CASSLQGSNQPQHF. The CDR3 nucleotides read TGTGCCAGCAGTTTACAGGGTTCCAATCAGCCCCAGCATTTT.

The rearrangement uses TRBV19 and TRBJ1-5, with 8 bases that match TRBD1. The CDR3 sequence is 15 residues long. Germline values: CDR1 LNHDA, CDR2 SQIVND (reference sequence). The V and J ends lost 3 bases and 0 bases, in that order; junction bases with no gene match: 1. The CDR3 sequence: CASSIDRGSNQPQHF. The DNA of the CDR3 is TGTGCCAGTAGTATCGACAGGGGTAGCAATCAGCCCCAGCATTTT.

This chain links TRBV5-6 with TRBJ1-4, with D possibly matching TRBD1 (5 bases). This CDR3 region has 14 residues. V lost 7 bases and J 3 bases, leaving 13 bases between the germline ends. Per germline, CDR1 SGHDT and CDR2 YYEEEE. CDR3 loop: CASAWGRSNEKLFF. CDR3 nucleotide sequence: TGTGCCAGCGCTTGGGGACGGTCTAATGAAAAACTGTTTTTT. Combining the CDR3 with reference TRBV5-6 and TRBJ1-4 gives the whole variable domain DAGVTQSPTHLIKTRGQQVTLRCSPKSGHDTVSWYQQALGQGPQFIFQYYEEEERQRGNFPDRFSGHQFPNYSSELNVNALLLGDSALYLCASAWGRSNEKLFFGSGTQLSVL.

This sequence joins TRBV2 and TRBJ1-1, with D perhaps matching TRBD1 (6 bases). CDR3 length: 13 residues. The germline V and J ends were trimmed by 8 bases and 5 bases, with 15 bases remaining between them. Per the germline V gene, CDR1 is SNHLY and CDR2 is FYNNEI. For the CDR3, the DNA is TGTGCCAGCTCGGCGGCAGGGGTGACTGAAGCTTTCTTT. It yields the protein CASSAAGVTEAFF.

This clone has a handful of counts. The V call is TRBV2, the J call TRBJ2-3; 11 bases map to TRBD2. Looked up from germline, CDR1 is SNHLY and CDR2 is FYNNEI. The trim removed 6 bases at V and 10 bases at J, leaving 15 bases unmatched. The CDR3 contains 16 residues. The chain's CDR3 is CASSPLTSGTPGAQYF. Here the CDR3 DNA reads TGTGCCAGCAGCCCTTTGACTAGCGGGACCCCCGGAGCGCAGTATTTT.

The gene calls are TRBV30 and TRBJ2-3; D is possibly TRBD2 (6 bases). The CDR3 loop spans 14 amino acids. Per germline, CDR1 GTSNPN and CDR2 SVGIG (reference sequence). The V gene lost 2 bases and the J gene lost 0 bases, with 9 bases spanning the gap. Here the CDR3 reads CAWSRGTSTDTQYF. In DNA form, the CDR3 reads TGTGCCTGGAGTCGGGGGACTAGCACAGATACGCAGTATTTT.

This clone was seen only once. Its ends do not fully match the called genes, so a read error is possible. The chain carries TRBV7-7 and TRBJ2-3, with 12 bases fitting TRBD2. Germline V CDR1 and CDR2: SSHAT, FNYEAQ (reference sequence). The CDR3 extends over 15 amino acids. The CDR3 sequence is CASSEGLAGTDTQYF. Written as DNA, the CDR3 is TGTGCTAGCAGCGAAGGACTAGCGGGGACAGATACGCAGTATTTT.

This chain links TRBV28 with TRBJ1-1, with TRBD1 matching 12 bases. The V gene end was trimmed by 6 bases and the J gene end by 7 bases; junction bases not matched to a gene: 18. This CDR3 has 18 residues. The germline CDR1 and CDR2 sequences are MDHEN and SYDVKM. CDR3: CASSSSEGDRGLSGEAFF. Here the CDR3 DNA reads TGTGCCAGCAGCTCATCGGAGGGGGACAGGGGGCTTTCGGGTGAAGCTTTCTTT.

The chain uses TRBV2 and TRBJ2-7; TRBD2 might be the D (6 bases). Germline assignment: CDR1 SNHLY and CDR2 FYNNEI. V was pared by 6 bases and J by 3 bases, with 12 bases between. The CDR3 is 13 residues long. CDR3 nucleotide sequence: TGTGCCAGCAGCGGGGGTGGGGACTACGAGCAGTACTTC. Residues: CASSGGGDYEQYF.

The DNA for the CDR3 is TGCGCCAGCAGCTTGCCCCCCACAGATACGCAGTATTTT. Translation: CASSLPPTDTQYF. The chain carries TRBV5-1 and TRBJ2-3; D is unclear. CDR1 and CDR2 (germline): SGHRS, YFSETQ. The V and J ends lost 1 base and 2 bases respectively, with 5 bases between them. The CDR3 is 13 residues long.

Worth noting for this clone: This sample also contains other DNA sequences that code for the same CDR3. The chain combines TRBV5-4 with TRBJ2-5; 10 bases agree with TRBD2. The V gene end was trimmed by 4 bases and the J gene end by 1 base; junction bases not matched to a gene: 1. CDR3 length: 14 residues. CDR1 SGHNT and CDR2 YYREEE come from the germline V gene (reference sequence). The CDR3 DNA is TGTGCCAGCAGCCTAGCGGGAGCCCAAGAGACCCAGTACTTC. This encodes CASSLAGAQETQYF.

This chain joins TRBV7-8 and TRBJ1-2; D perhaps matches TRBD1 (5 bases). V was trimmed by 4 bases and J by 4 bases, leaving 19 bases between them. The germline V gene encodes CDR1 SGHVS and CDR2 FQNEAQ. This CDR3 region has 16 residues. CDR3 in DNA: TGTGCCAGCAGCTCCCCCCGGGACGGAGAACTCTATGGCTACACCTTC. Protein product: CASSSPRDGELYGYTF.

The chain recombines TRBV11-2 with TRBJ1-3; D gene uncertain. Germline V gene sequence: CDR1 SGHAT, CDR2 FQNNGV. Trimming stripped 1 base from V and 7 bases from J, with 11 bases between. This CDR3 has 14 residues. CDR3 DNA sequence: TGTGCCAGCAGCTTAGGGGCTACGGGGAACACCATATATTTT. This sequence encodes CASSLGATGNTIYF.

V usage is TRBV4-1 and J usage is TRBJ2-2; TRBD2 agrees at 10 bases. Germline V gene sequence: CDR1 MGHRA, CDR2 YSYEKL. V was pared by 0 bases and J by 3 bases, with 7 bases of the junction left unmatched. The CDR3 runs to 18 residues. The CDR3 sequence: CASSQEPPSGSHTGELFF. Written as DNA, the CDR3 is TGCGCCAGCAGCCAAGAGCCGCCTAGCGGGAGCCACACCGGGGAGCTGTTTTTT.

The chain carries TRBV7-2 and TRBJ1-6; 7 bases are a match to TRBD1. V was pared by 4 bases and J by 7 bases, with 4 bases of the junction left unmatched. The CDR3 length is 14 residues. In germline, CDR1 is SGHTA, CDR2 FQGNSA. The CDR3 DNA reads TGTGCCAGCAGCTCCGGGACAGTCAATTCACCCCTCCACTTT. Protein sequence: CASSSGTVNSPLHF.

The CDR3 DNA sequence: TGTGCCAGTAGTATGTCCGGTACAGATACGCAGTATTTT. As protein: CASSMSGTDTQYF. The chain is built from TRBV19 and TRBJ2-3; D uncertain. From germline, CDR1 is LNHDA and CDR2 SQIVND (reference sequence). The CDR3 is 13 amino acids. Trimming removed 3 bases at V and 3 bases at J, with 7 bases between. The full variable domain, completed using reference TRBV19 and TRBJ2-3, is DGGITQSPKYLFRKEGQNVTLSCEQNLNHDAMYWYRQDPGQGLRLIYYSQIVNDFQKGDIAEGYSVSREKKESFPLTVTSAQKNPTAFYLCASSMSGTDTQYFGPGTRLTVL.